This is a list of T cell receptor beta chains from one sample in a study of beta chain features in type 1 diabetes. Sequencing used immunoSEQ multiplex PCR; TCRdb keeps in-frame clones, though not all of them. Of 350,000 to 400,000 clones in the sample, roughly 12% are singletons; the top ten hold 0.0095% to 0.011%. Sequenced material: naive CD4+ T cells from blood. The receptors come from a young woman with type 1 diabetes. The CDR3 runs from the conserved cysteine through the conserved F or W. The D gene is left open where the match is weak. Size is omitted from some rows. Given values are once, few, many or a class for expanded clones.

>TRBJ2-3|TRBV12-5|-|-
TGTGCTAGTGCCCTGGCTGGGGGCAGGACGCAGTATTTT
CASALAGGRTQYF
>TRBJ2-4|TRBV4-3|-|TRBD2
TGCGCCAGCAGCCAAACTAGCGGGAGCGGCGCCAAAAACATTCAGTACTTC
CASSQTSGSGAKNIQYF
>TRBJ2-5|TRBV5-4|few|TRBD1
TGTGCCAGCAGCCCGACAGGGGGAAGGCAAGAGACCCAGTACTTC
CASSPTGGRQETQYF
>TRBJ2-3|TRBV29-1|few|-
TGCAGCGTTGGGGGCCGCTTCACAGATACGCAGTATTTT
CSVGGRFTDTQYF
>TRBJ2-7|TRBV28|-|TRBD2
TGTGCCAGCAAAGCGGGAGGGACCTCCTACGAGCAGTACTTC
CASKAGGTSYEQYF
>TRBJ2-4|TRBV18|few|TRBD2
TGTGCCAGCTCACAAGAGCAGCGGGAAGGAAACATTCAGTACTTC
CASSQEQREGNIQYF
>TRBJ2-1|TRBV25-1|-|-
TGTGCCAGCAGTGTTTCGGCCGGGGTAATCACCCATGAGCAGTTCTTC
CASSVSAGVITHEQFF
>TRBJ2-3|TRBV4-3|-|TRBD2
TGCGCCAGCAGCCAAGGACTAGCGGGGGGAGATACGCAGTATTTT
CASSQGLAGGDTQYF
>TRBJ2-3|TRBV29-1|few|TRBD2
TGCAGCGTTGAGGGGCTAGCGGGAGGGGGTCGCACAGATACGCAGTATTTT
CSVEGLAGGGRTDTQYF
>TRBJ2-2|TRBV18|few|-
TGTGCCAGCTCACTACTATCGACAGGGAACACCGGGGAGCTGTTTTTT
CASSLLSTGNTGELFF
>TRBJ1-1|TRBV5-1|few|TRBD1
TGCGCCAGCAGCTTCCGGGACAGGGTCTCGGGGACTGAAGCTTTCTTT
CASSFRDRVSGTEAFF
>TRBJ2-7|TRBV19|-|-
TGTGCCAGTAGTACAACAGGGCCCTACGAGCAGTACTTC
CASSTTGPYEQYF
>TRBJ2-7|TRBV5-4|few|TRBD2
TGTGCCAGCAGCCGGGGGAGTGGTAGCGGGCCCTACGAGCAGTACTTC
CASSRGSGSGPYEQYF
>TRBJ2-3|TRBV7-8|-|-
TGTGCCAGCAGCTCGAGCACAGGAATTGAGACGCAGTATTTT
CASSSSTGIETQYF
>TRBJ2-1|TRBV28|few|TRBD1
TGTGCCTCGGACAGGGGATCCTACAATGAGCAGTTCTTC
CASDRGSYNEQFF
>TRBJ2-1|TRBV4-2|few|TRBD2
TGTGCCAGCAGCCAAGGCCACGGGGCGGGAGGGCCAAGTGAGCAGTTCTTC
CASSQGHGAGGPSEQFF
>TRBJ1-6|TRBV27|-|TRBD1
TGTGCCAGCAGTGCCATAGGACAGGGGGTTTCACCCCTCCACTTT
CASSAIGQGVSPLHF
>TRBJ2-7|TRBV4-3|-|TRBD1
TGCGCCAGCAGCCAACTACAGGGGCGCGAGCAGTACTTC
CASSQLQGREQYF
>TRBJ2-5|TRBV18|-|-
TGTGCCAGCTCACCCATCCCCCAAGAGACCCAGTACTTC
CASSPIPQETQYF
>TRBJ1-2|TRBV19|-|TRBD1
TGTGCCAGTAGGGGACAGGGAACGTACTATGGCTACACCTTC
CASRGQGTYYGYTF
>TRBJ2-3|TRBV6-5|-|-
TGTGCCAGCAGTTACAATGGAGGGGACACAGATACGCAGTATTTT
CASSYNGGDTDTQYF
>TRBJ2-7|TRBV7-9|few|-
TGTGCCAGCAGCTTTGGTGACAGGCTCGAGCAGTACTTC
CASSFGDRLEQYF
>TRBJ1-3|TRBV18|few|TRBD1
TGTGCCAGCTCACCGGGACAGGGTTTCTCTGGAAACACCATATATTTT
CASSPGQGFSGNTIYF
>TRBJ2-3|TRBV5-1|once|-
TGCGCCAGCAGCTTCGGGAAACGCACAGATACGCAGTATTTT
CASSFGKRTDTQYF
>TRBJ2-7|TRBV19|few|TRBD1
TGTGCCAGTAATAACCGGGACAGGTCCTACGAGCAGTACTTC
CASNNRDRSYEQYF
>TRBJ2-5|TRBV18|few|-
TGTGCCAGCTCACCGTACAGCAGTGTAGAGACCCAGTACTTC
CASSPYSSVETQYF
>TRBJ2-5|TRBV27|few|TRBD1
TGTGCCAGCAGCTCGGACAGGGCGGCTATGGCTTTAAGGACCCAGTACTTC
CASSSDRAAMALRTQYF
>TRBJ2-1|TRBV7-2|-|-
TGTGCCAGCAGCCCCCGGTTCCGGGGTGAGCAGTTCTTC
CASSPRFRGEQFF
>TRBJ2-1|TRBV7-8|-|-
TGTGCCAGCAGCTTAGCGCGGTGGGAGAGGTTATATGAGCAGTTCTTC
CASSLARWERLYEQFF
>TRBJ2-7|TRBV6-6|few|TRBD1
TGTGCCAGCCTCCCGGGGGACAGGAACCCCTACGAGCAGTACTTC
CASLPGDRNPYEQYF
>TRBJ2-4|TRBV7-2|few|TRBD2
TGTGCCAGCAGCCGCCGACAGGCCGGGACTAGCGCTATGGGGGACATTCAGTACTTC
CASSRRQAGTSAMGDIQYF
>TRBJ1-2|TRBV28|-|TRBD1
TGTGCCTTATCCCGGGACAGGGCCTATGGCTACACCTTC
CALSRDRAYGYTF
>TRBJ1-6|TRBV5-4|few|-
TGTGCCAGCAGCACGGACAGTAATAATTCACCCCTCCACTTT
CASSTDSNNSPLHF
>TRBJ1-5|TRBV19|-|-
TGTGCCAGTAGTAGCGGGCGGCAGGGAGGTCAGCCCCAGCATTTT
CASSSGRQGGQPQHF
>TRBJ1-2|TRBV4-1|few|-
TGCGCCAGCAGCCAAGTGGTTCTGGGCGGCTACACCTTC
CASSQVVLGGYTF
>TRBJ2-3|TRBV29-1|few|TRBD2
TGCAGCGTTGGACTAGCGGAAACAGATACGCAGTATTTT
CSVGLAETDTQYF
>TRBJ2-1|TRBV29-1|-|TRBD1
TGCAGCGTTGCCTCCAGGGGGCTGAGTGAGCAGTTCTTC
CSVASRGLSEQFF